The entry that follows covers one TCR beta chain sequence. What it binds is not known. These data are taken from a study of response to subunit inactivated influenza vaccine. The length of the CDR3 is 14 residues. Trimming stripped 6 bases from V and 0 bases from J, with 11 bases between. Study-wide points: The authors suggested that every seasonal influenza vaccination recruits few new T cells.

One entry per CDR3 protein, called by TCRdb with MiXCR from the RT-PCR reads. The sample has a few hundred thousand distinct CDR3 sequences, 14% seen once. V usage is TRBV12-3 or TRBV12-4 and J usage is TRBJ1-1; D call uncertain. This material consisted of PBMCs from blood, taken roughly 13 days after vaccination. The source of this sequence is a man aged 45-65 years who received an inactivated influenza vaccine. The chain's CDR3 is CASSRYSLNTEAFF. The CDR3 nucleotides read TGTGCCAGCAGCCGCTATTCCTTGAACACTGAAGCTTTCTTT.